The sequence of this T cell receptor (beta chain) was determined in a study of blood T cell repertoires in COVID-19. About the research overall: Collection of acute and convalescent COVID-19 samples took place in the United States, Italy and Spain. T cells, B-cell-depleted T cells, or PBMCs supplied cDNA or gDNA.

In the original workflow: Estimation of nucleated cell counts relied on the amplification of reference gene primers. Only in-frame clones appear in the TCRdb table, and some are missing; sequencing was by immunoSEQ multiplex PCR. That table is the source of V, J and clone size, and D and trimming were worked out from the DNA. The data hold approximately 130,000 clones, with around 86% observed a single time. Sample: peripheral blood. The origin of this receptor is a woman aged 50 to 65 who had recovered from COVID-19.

Here the CDR3 reads CASSKAQYRTGGNIGEQFF. The CDR3, as DNA: TGTGCCAGCAGCAAAGCACAGTACCGGACAGGGGGCAACATTGGTGAGCAGTTCTTC. This sequence joins TRBV21-1 and TRBJ2-1; the table's D call, TRBD1, was not checked against the DNA. TRBV21-1 is a pseudogene locus. This CDR3 is 19 amino acids long.